This TCR beta chain is drawn from a study of blood T cell repertoires in COVID-19. Study summary: Collection of acute and convalescent COVID-19 samples took place in the United States, Italy and Spain.

The data were produced by immunoSEQ multiplex PCR, yet TCRdb's version contains in-frame clones alone and is incomplete. The sample consists of 210,000 or so clones, roughly 85% of them appearing once. The CDR3 spans 12 residues. CDR1 and CDR2 (germline): MNHEY, SMNVEV (reference sequence). The chain combines TRBV27 with TRBJ2-2; D unresolved. The source material was PBMCs or T cells enriched from blood (not recorded which). The source of this sequence is a man aged 25 to 40 who had recovered from COVID-19. CDR3 nucleotides: TGTGGCAGTGGAGCAGACACCGGGGAGCTGTTTTTT. It yields the protein CGSGADTGELFF.